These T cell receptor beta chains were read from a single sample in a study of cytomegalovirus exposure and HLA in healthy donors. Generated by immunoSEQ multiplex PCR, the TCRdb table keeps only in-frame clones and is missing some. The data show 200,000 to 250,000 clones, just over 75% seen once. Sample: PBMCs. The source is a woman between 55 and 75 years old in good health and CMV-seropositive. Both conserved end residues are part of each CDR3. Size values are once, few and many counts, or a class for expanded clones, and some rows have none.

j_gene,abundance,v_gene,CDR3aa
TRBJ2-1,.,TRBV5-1,CASSLQQGSYNEQFF
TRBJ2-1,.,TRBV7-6,CASSLRTRYNEQFF
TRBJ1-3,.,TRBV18,CASSPIRDRAGNTIYF
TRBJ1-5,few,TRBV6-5,CASSYPPLQPQHF
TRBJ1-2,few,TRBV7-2,CASSLTRDYGYTF
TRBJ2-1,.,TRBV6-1,CASQLAGVYNEQFF
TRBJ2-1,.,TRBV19,CASSVGQGTSGSYNEQFF
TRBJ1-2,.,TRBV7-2,CASSSDRGSNYGYTF
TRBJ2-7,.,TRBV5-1,CASSRQGNEQYF
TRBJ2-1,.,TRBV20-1,CSARREEQFF